The sequence of this T cell receptor beta chain was determined in a study of blood T cells in healthy people across ages. Overall study findings and caveats: Researchers judged that diversity estimates from one million T cells fell short of true values. The study lacked donor CMV status, which possibly confounded expanded clonotype changes.

CDR1 MNHEY and CDR2 SVGAGI come from the germline V gene. Trimming at V came to 4 bases and at J to 4 bases, leaving 3 bases not matched to a gene. The CDR3 extends over 14 amino acids. This clonotype has a handful of counts. What it recognizes is unknown. Those donating, healthy Caucasian individuals from Russia, were aged roughly 6 to 95. A second PCR, run for 7 to 11 cycles, used a sample-barcoded 5' primer plus a J-beta primer mix. Samples each returned at least 3 million CDR3-containing paired-end reads. Using its own MiXCR run on the 5' RACE reads, TCRdb lists one record per CDR3 protein. The sample contains 1,300,000 or so distinct CDR3 sequences, approximately 60% of which appear only once.

This clonotype was obtained from a man in his late teens or twenties in good health. The V gene is TRBV6-5, the J gene TRBJ2-3, with 9 bases identical to TRBD1. Input material: blood. The CDR3 nucleotides are TGTGCCAGCAGTTCACAGGGGGCGTCAGATACGCAGTATTTT. Amino acids: CASSSQGASDTQYF.